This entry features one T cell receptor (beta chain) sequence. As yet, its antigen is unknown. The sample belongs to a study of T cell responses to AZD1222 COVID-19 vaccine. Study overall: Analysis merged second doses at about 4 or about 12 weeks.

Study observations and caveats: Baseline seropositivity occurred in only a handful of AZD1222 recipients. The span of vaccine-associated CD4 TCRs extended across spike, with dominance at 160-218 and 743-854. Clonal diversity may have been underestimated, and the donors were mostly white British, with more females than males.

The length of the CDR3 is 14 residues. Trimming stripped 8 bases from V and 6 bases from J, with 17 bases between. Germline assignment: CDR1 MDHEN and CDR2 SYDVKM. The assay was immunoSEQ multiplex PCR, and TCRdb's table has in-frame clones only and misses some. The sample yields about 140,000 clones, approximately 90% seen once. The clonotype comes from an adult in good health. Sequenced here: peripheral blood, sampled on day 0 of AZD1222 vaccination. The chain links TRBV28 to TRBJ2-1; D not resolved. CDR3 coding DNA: TGTGCCAGCTGGACGTGGGTAAGGGCCAATGAGCAGTTCTTC. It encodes CASWTWVRANEQFF.